This TCR beta chain emerged from a study of T-cell reconstitution after alpha-beta-depleted transplantation in children. Unique molecular identifiers were used to barcode this TCRbeta library. TCRdb called the PCR reads again in MiXCR, with one record for every CDR3 protein. The sample lists approximately 230,000 distinct CDR3 sequences, about a quarter occurring once. Study-wide results and limits: Several hundred expanded graft clones reportedly gave rise to the alpha-beta T cells present about two months after transplant. Newly produced T cells mostly provided counts and TCRbeta diversity after one year, as hyperexpanded clones declined.

This clonotype was detected ten times or more. Its matching antigen is unknown. The TCR was taken from a girl aged 2 to 10 with Fanconi anemia, due to receive a stem cell transplant. Here the sequenced sample was PBMCs, taken before TCRalphabeta/CD19-depleted stem cell transplant.

The CDR3 loop reads CASKGAVSYEQYF. The CDR3 DNA follows: TGTGCCAGCAAGGGGGCGGTCTCCTACGAGCAGTACTTC. This chain uses TRBV12-3 or TRBV12-4 with TRBJ2-7; TRBD1 aligns across 7 bases. Trimming cost V 7 bases and J 0 bases; bases outside gene matches: 3. This CDR3 is 13 amino acids long.